These 12 T cell receptor beta chains were all obtained from the same sample, sequenced in a study of blood T cell repertoires in COVID-19. Sequencing was performed with immunoSEQ multiplex PCR; in TCRdb, only in-frame clones are kept and a portion is missing. The profile shows some 230,000 clones, 70% to 90% of them singletons. The specimen sequenced was peripheral blood. The receptors derive from a man in his forties with acute or convalescent COVID-19.

This chain uses TRBV9 with TRBJ1-2; D not resolved. Trimming removed 4 bases from V and 3 bases from J, with 13 bases in between. Germline-derived CDR1 and CDR2 are SGDLS and YYNGEE. The length of the CDR3 is 14 residues. The CDR3 region has the DNA TGTGCCAGCAGCCCGGGGTCGTTTTACTATGGCTACACCTTC. As protein: CASSPGSFYYGYTF.

The table lists this clone with a count of one. V is TRBV3-1 (or the pseudogene TRBV3-2) and J is TRBJ1-1; D is ambiguous. Trimming removed 5 bases from V and 0 bases from J, with 13 bases in between. Germline V gives CDR1 LGHDT, CDR2 YNNKEL (reference sequence). This CDR3 has 15 residues. This CDR3 is CASSSSGNLNTEAFF. DNA of the CDR3: TGTGCCAGCAGCTCCTCGGGGAACTTGAACACTGAAGCTTTCTTT.

This sequence joins TRBV9 and TRBJ1-1; D is uncertain. CDR1 is SGDLS and CDR2 is YYNGEE in the germline V gene. This CDR3 has 13 residues. V lost 3 bases, J lost 8 bases, and 14 bases lay in between. CDR3 protein: CASSDPSGGEAFF. DNA for the CDR3: TGTGCCAGCAGCGATCCCTCGGGAGGAGAAGCTTTCTTT.

This sequence joins TRBV27 and TRBJ1-2; possibly TRBD1 for D (6 bases). V lost 6 bases and J 4 bases, leaving 21 bases between the germline ends. Germline CDR1 is MNHEY and CDR2 is SMNVEV (reference sequence). This CDR3 has 16 amino acids. CDR3 nucleotides: TGTGCCAGCAGCTCACAGGGTTCTGTTGTGACCTATGGCTACACCTTC. Encoded protein: CASSSQGSVVTYGYTF.

The chain has TRBV25-1 and TRBJ1-4; tentatively, D is TRBD1 (5 bases). The germline V gene has CDR1 MGHDK and CDR2 SYGVNS. There are 15 residues in the CDR3. The V end lost 4 bases, the J end lost 3 bases, and 12 bases lay between the germline ends. The CDR3 region has the DNA TGTGCCAGCAGTGGTTGGGGCCTGGCTAATGAAAAACTGTTTTTT. It is translated as CASSGWGLANEKLFF.

This sequence joins TRBV24-1 and TRBJ1-1; D is ambiguous. Trimming stripped 2 bases from V and 1 base from J, with 4 bases between. The CDR3 has 13 residues. In germline, CDR1 is KGHDR, CDR2 SFDVKD. The CDR3 reads CATSDSENTEAFF. The CDR3 DNA sequence: TGTGCCACCAGTGATTCAGAGAACACTGAAGCTTTCTTT.

The chain has TRBV7-9 and TRBJ1-5, with D perhaps TRBD1 (5 bases). V gave up 5 bases and J gave up 3 bases, with 14 bases separating them. In germline, CDR1 is SEHNR, CDR2 FQNEAQ (reference sequence). The CDR3 runs to 15 residues. The CDR3 protein is CASSGLDSFNQPQHF. In DNA, the CDR3 is TGTGCCAGCAGCGGATTAGACAGCTTCAATCAGCCCCAGCATTTT.

This clone was seen just once. The chain carries TRBV21-1 and TRBJ1-3; the D call TRBD1 from the table was never checked on the DNA. TRBV21-1 is labeled a pseudogene. The CDR3 length is 15 residues. CDR3 in amino acids: CASGLGGNSGNTIYF. The CDR3, as DNA: TGTGCCAGTGGCCTAGGGGGTAATTCTGGAAACACCATATATTTT.

The V gene is TRBV15, the J gene TRBJ1-3; 9 nucleotides line up with TRBD1. From germline, CDR1 is LNHNV and CDR2 YYDKDF (reference sequence). The J segment lost 4 bases and the V segment lost 5 bases, leaving 0 bases of the junction unmatched. The CDR3 is 13 amino acids. The CDR3, as DNA: TGTGCCACCAGCGGGACAGGGGGAAACACCATATATTTT. Protein product: CATSGTGGNTIYF.

The chain carries TRBV2 and TRBJ2-3; no clear D. The CDR3 spans 11 residues. Trimming took off 2 bases at V and 6 bases at J, with 3 bases between the two ends. The germline V gene encodes CDR1 SNHLY and CDR2 FYNNEI. CDR3 sequence (DNA): TGTGCCAGCAGTGAACGTGATACGCAGTATTTT. Protein: CASSERDTQYF.

The chain carries TRBV5-4 and TRBJ2-5; 8 positions match TRBD2. Germline V lookup: CDR1 SGHNT, CDR2 YYREEE (reference sequence). V was clipped by 4 bases and J by 1 base; unmatched bases: 0. There are 13 residues in the CDR3. The CDR3 sequence is CASSRGGQETQYF. The CDR3 DNA is TGTGCCAGCAGCCGGGGGGGCCAAGAGACCCAGTACTTC.

This clone came up a few times. The V call is TRBV10-1, the J call TRBJ2-7; D unresolved. Per the germline V gene, CDR1 is WNHNN and CDR2 is SYGVQD (reference sequence). Trimming shortened V by 2 bases and J by 4 bases, and 12 bases separated the two germline ends. The CDR3 has 14 residues. The CDR3 loop is CASSEPPVGYEQYF. In nucleotides, the CDR3 is TGCGCCAGCAGTGAGCCCCCCGTCGGGTACGAGCAGTACTTC.